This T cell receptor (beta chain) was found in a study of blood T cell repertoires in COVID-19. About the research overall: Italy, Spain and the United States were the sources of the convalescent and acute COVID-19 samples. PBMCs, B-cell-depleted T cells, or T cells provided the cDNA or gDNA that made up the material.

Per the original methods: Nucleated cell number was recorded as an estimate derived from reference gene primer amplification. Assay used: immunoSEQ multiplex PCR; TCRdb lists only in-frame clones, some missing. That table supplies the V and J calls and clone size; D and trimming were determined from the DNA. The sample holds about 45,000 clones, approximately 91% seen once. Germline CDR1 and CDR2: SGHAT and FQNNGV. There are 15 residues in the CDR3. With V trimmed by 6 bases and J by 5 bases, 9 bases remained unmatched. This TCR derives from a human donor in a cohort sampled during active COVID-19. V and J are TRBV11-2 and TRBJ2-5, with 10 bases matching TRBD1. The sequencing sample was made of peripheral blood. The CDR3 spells CASRPGTGASETQYF. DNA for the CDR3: TGTGCCAGCAGGCCCGGGACAGGGGCCTCGGAGACCCAGTACTTC.